This paragraph covers one TCR beta chain sequence. As yet, its antigen is unknown. This specimen comes from a study of graft-versus-host responses after intestinal transplantation. Study-wide context: Multivisceral, liver-intestinal, or isolated intestinal transplants were given to recipients. The study gave all recipients anti-thymocyte globulin induction, then tacrolimus and steroids for 2 to 3 years. Study-wide results and caveats: Clonal ratios of graft-versus-host to host-versus-graft in allografts were high for patients exhibiting graft-donor T cell macrochimerism.

TCRdb's table, derived via immunoSEQ multiplex PCR, lists solely in-frame clones and lacks some. The table includes approximately 88,000 clones, about 95% detected once. The source of this sequence is a human donor who was the organ donor for an intestinal transplant. The source was unstimulated CD4+ T cells sorted from spleen or lymph node cells, collected before transplant.

This chain's CDR3 is CASSYRDRGEKLFF. The CDR3, as DNA: TGTGCCAGCAGTTACCGGGACAGGGGTGAAAAACTGTTTTTT. The chain is built from TRBV28 and TRBJ1-4, with 10 bases that match TRBD1. The CDR3 is 14 residues long. Unmatched junction bases numbered 3, after V lost 4 bases and J lost 7 bases. Germline CDR1 MDHEN, CDR2 SYDVKM.